This TCR beta chain is from a study of T cell responses to AZD1222 COVID-19 vaccine. Here immunoSEQ multiplex PCR was the method, and the copy in TCRdb shows in-frame clones only, minus some. The data hold 100,000 to 120,000 clones, with 70% to 90% observed a single time. Trimming left V 3 bases short and J 4 bases short, with 10 bases between. The CDR3 length is 13 residues. Germline V gene lookup returns CDR1 MDHEN and CDR2 SYDVKM. The V gene is TRBV28, the J gene TRBJ2-7; D is unclear. This sequence was found in an adult in good health. Material: peripheral blood, obtained on day 0 of AZD1222 vaccination. CDR3 sequence reads: CASSFGRFYEQYF. In DNA, the CDR3 is TGTGCCAGCAGTTTCGGACGGTTTTACGAGCAGTACTTC.